This TCR beta chain was sequenced during a study of CD8+ T cells in alopecia areata (dated by TCRdb to the late 2010s). Looking at the study overall: The treated patients took part in an open-label pilot trial in which moderate-to-severe alopecia areata was treated with oral tofacitinib at 5 to 10 mg twice daily. Scalp tissue and sorted CD4+ and CD8+ peripheral blood T cells from patchy and totalis/universalis alopecia areata patients and from healthy controls were covered by human TCRbeta sequencing. RNA was extracted with the PAXgene miRNA kit for fixed scalp, the miRNeasy kit for PBMCs, and the RNeasy kit for mouse skin. Clonality in the scalp was compared among normal scalp (n=4), patchy alopecia areata scalp (n=8), and alopecia totalis/universalis scalp (n=8). To study T cell clonal expansion in alopecia areata, the researchers applied high-throughput TCRbeta sequencing to both the C3H/HeJ mouse model and human patients. Tofacitinib was administered for 6 to 18 months, and 6 months of follow-up off drug were then conducted to assess delayed response and recurrence. TCRbeta CDR3 regions were amplified by immunoSEQ multiplex PCR with 35 Vbeta forward and 13 Jbeta reverse primers. Tofacitinib-treated patients had biopsies at baseline and at 4 and 24 weeks of treatment, with a later scalp biopsy in several patients. For the treated patients, the SALT score, which quantifies what percentage of scalp surface area is affected, served as the measure of disease severity.

Deletion took 6 bases off V and 2 bases off J, with a span of 5 bases between the germline ends. The CDR3 runs 11 residues from the cysteine to the phenylalanine. The DNA shown is the 33-base CDR3, in frame from base 1. For CDR1 and CDR2, the germline V gene (reference sequence) lists MNHEY and SMNVEV. General conclusions and limits of the study: TCR sequences shared between patients were less clear than in mice, possibly partly because of HLA diversity in the patient population. Lesional scalp, especially in alopecia totalis/universalis, showed higher clonality and more expanded CD8+ clones than normal scalp, suggesting antigenic drive. Many expanded lesional clones were found to persist in scalp and blood during tofacitinib treatment, and relapse after treatment cessation may be partly explained by this persistence. Resident alphabeta T cells in normal human skin are also sequenced, complicating scalp TCR repertoire analysis, unlike mouse skin dominated by gammadelta T cells. Because the treated cohort was small and included a single nonresponder, larger studies are needed to assess links between baseline CD8+ expansion and response. Tofacitinib significantly lowered scalp clonality and the number of expanded CD8+ clones among the top 100 scalp clones.

Reading the label with the study, this specimen's time point is: about 25 weeks on oral tofacitinib. Read against the paper, the sample's treatment or condition label means: oral pan-JAK inhibitor, 5-10 mg twice daily. Peripheral blood and lesional scalp punch biopsies were obtained from patients with alopecia areata. PBMCs were isolated by density centrifugation and stained for CD3, CD4 and CD8, and CD4+ and CD8+ T cells were sorted on a FACSAria. Library creation used the immunoSEQ multiplex PCR assay. To provide template for TCR sequencing, every sample had RNA extracted and reverse transcribed into cDNA. SuperScript III was used to make first-strand cDNA, primed with a 2:1 mix of oligo-dT and random hexamers. A synthetic immune receptor repertoire was used to gauge amplification bias, and whatever bias remained was removed computationally. As for the authors' bioinformatics: Raw reads were preprocessed to remove errors, and CDR3 was defined according to IMGT conventions as the region from the conserved cysteine to phenylalanine. Clonality was computed as 1 minus the Shannon entropy, with the entropy normalized by log2 of the number of productive unique TCRs. Whether each scalp clone was CD4 or CD8 was inferred by checking scalp TCRbeta sequences against the CD4 and CD8 repertoires from sorted blood. Here the immuneACCESS table is served through TCRdb, limited to in-frame sequences with V and J called. Missing clones are a known gap in these copies; in checked studies unresolved V genes cover under half, and the rest lacks a known reason. Clone size and V and J calls were adopted from that table, with D and trimming inferred from the DNA. The sample records roughly 170,000 clones, roughly three fifths of which are singletons. The top ten clonotypes cover around 13% of the sample.

Turning to this clone: Its antigen specificity is not known. Base qualities are not at hand, and no much larger clone is one base apart.

The receptor was derived from a human donor with alopecia areata. The rearrangement combines TRBV27 with TRBJ2-7; confidence is insufficient to name the D gene. The source material was CD8+ T cells sorted from blood, sampled at week 24, from a patient treated with tofacitinib. The CDR3 reads CASSSAYEQYF. The nucleotides are TGTGCCAGCAGCTCAGCCTACGAGCAGTACTTC.